Each of the 7 T cell receptor beta chains below was sequenced from the same sample in a study of graft-versus-host responses after intestinal transplantation. Profiled with immunoSEQ multiplex PCR; TCRdb holds only in-frame clones, not every one. The sample lists some 27,000 clones, around 94% seen once, with 0.7% to 1% in the top ten. This material consisted of PBMCs, taken 30 days after intestinal transplant. The origin of the receptors is a human patient who received an intestinal transplant, so some T cells may come from the graft donor.

J is TRBJ2-7 and V is TRBV9; D is tentatively TRBD1 or TRBD2 (5 bases each). The germline V and J ends were trimmed by 0 bases and 1 base, with 14 bases remaining between them. This CDR3 is 16 amino acids long. Germline V CDR1 and CDR2: SGDLS, YYNGEE. The CDR3 loop is CASSVGGSERSYEQYF. Here the CDR3 DNA reads TGTGCCAGCAGCGTAGGGGGGAGCGAGCGGTCCTACGAGCAGTACTTC.

V gene TRBV9 combines with J gene TRBJ2-2, with D hard to call. The germline CDR1 and CDR2 sequences are SGDLS and YYNGEE. Deletions cut 0 bases from V and 2 bases from J, with 5 bases between. This CDR3 is built from 14 residues. CDR3 coding DNA: TGTGCCAGCAGCGTAGGACTTAACACCGGGGAGCTGTTTTTT. Translating it yields CASSVGLNTGELFF.

This clone appeared once. CDR3 sequence reads: CASSLRLAGGHQYF. CDR3 DNA sequence: TGCGCCAGCAGCTTGAGGCTAGCGGGAGGGCACCAGTACTTC. The V call is TRBV5-1, the J call TRBJ2-7, with 12 bases fitting TRBD2. The trim removed 1 base at V and 10 bases at J, leaving 6 bases unmatched. CDR1 is SGHRS, CDR2 YFSETQ, per germline. The CDR3 has 14 residues.

The CDR3 DNA sequence: TGTGCCAGCACCTCCCGGGACAGGGGGAGCACAGATACGCAGTATTTT. This encodes CASTSRDRGSTDTQYF. The chain has TRBV7-9 and TRBJ2-3; 11 bases are shared with TRBD1. CDR3 size: 16 residues. The V gene end was trimmed by 7 bases and the J gene end by 0 bases; junction bases not matched to a gene: 6. Germline V gene lookup returns CDR1 SEHNR and CDR2 FQNEAQ (reference sequence).

The CDR3 DNA sequence: TGCGCCAGCAGCTTGGAAGCGGGACCTACATACGAGCAGTACTTC. Protein product: CASSLEAGPTYEQYF. The chain is built from TRBV5-1 and TRBJ2-7; TRBD2 matches at 7 bases. The CDR3 runs 15 residues. CDR1 and CDR2 from the germline V gene are SGHRS and YFSETQ. The V gene end was trimmed by 0 bases and the J gene end by 4 bases; junction bases not matched to a gene: 7.

The V gene is TRBV7-9, the J gene TRBJ2-6, with TRBD1 identical over 7 bases. The CDR3 is made up of 18 amino acids. V was pared by 3 bases and J by 0 bases, with 8 bases of the junction left unmatched. Germline V gene data show CDR1 as SEHNR and CDR2 as FQNEAQ (reference sequence). The CDR3 nucleotides read TGTGCCAGCAGCTTGAGACAGGGTAGCAGCTCTGGGGCCAACGTCCTGACTTTC. Translation gives CASSLRQGSSSGANVLTF. The whole variable domain, filled in from reference TRBV7-9 and TRBJ2-6, reads DTGVSQNPRHKITKRGQNVTFRCDPISEHNRLYWYRQTLGQGPEFLTYFQNEAQLEKSRLLSDRFSAERPKGSFSTLEIQRTEQGDSAMYLCASSLRQGSSSGANVLTFGAGSRLTVL.

This chain links TRBV9 with TRBJ2-3, with D possibly matching TRBD1 (5 bases). This CDR3 comprises 14 residues. The germline gives CDR1 SGDLS, CDR2 YYNGEE. V was trimmed by 2 bases and J by 4 bases, leaving 11 bases between them. CDR3: CASSVRYRPDTQYF. CDR3 bases: TGTGCCAGCAGCGTCAGATACAGGCCAGATACGCAGTATTTT.